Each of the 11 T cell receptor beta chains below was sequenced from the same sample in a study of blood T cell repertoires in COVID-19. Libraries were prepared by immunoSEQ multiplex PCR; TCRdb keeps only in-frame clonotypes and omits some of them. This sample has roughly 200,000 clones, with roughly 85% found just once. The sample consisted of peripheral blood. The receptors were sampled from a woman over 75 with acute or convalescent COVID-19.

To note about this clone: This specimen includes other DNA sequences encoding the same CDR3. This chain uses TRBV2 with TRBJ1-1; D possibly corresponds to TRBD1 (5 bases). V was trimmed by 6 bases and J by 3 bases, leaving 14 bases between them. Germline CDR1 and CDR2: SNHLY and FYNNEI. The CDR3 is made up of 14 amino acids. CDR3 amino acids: CASSDLGGDTEAFF. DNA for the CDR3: TGTGCCAGCAGCGACTTGGGGGGGGACACTGAAGCTTTCTTT.

CDR3 amino acids: CASSPRVIADTGELFF. CDR3 in DNA: TGTGCCAGCTCACCACGGGTCATAGCGGATACCGGGGAGCTGTTTTTT. The J gene is TRBJ2-2, the V gene TRBV18; D is perhaps TRBD2 (6 bases). Germline values: CDR1 KGHSH, CDR2 LQKENI. Between the trimmed V and J ends, which lost 1 base and 5 bases, there was a span of 14 bases. The CDR3 is made up of 16 amino acids. Full variable domain (missing parts from reference TRBV18 and TRBJ2-2): NAGVMQNPRHLVRRRGQEARLRCSPMKGHSHVYWYRQLPEEGLKFMVYLQKENIIDESGMPKERFSAEFPKEGPSILRIQQVVRGDSAAYFCASSPRVIADTGELFFGEGSRLTVL.

The CDR3 protein is CSGDEAADTQYF. The CDR3 nucleotides are TGCAGCGGTGATGAGGCGGCAGATACGCAGTATTTT. V gene TRBV29-1 combines with J gene TRBJ2-3; no clear D. The CDR3 covers 12 residues. Germline CDR1 SQVTM, CDR2 ANQGSEA. Between the trimmed V and J ends, which lost 7 bases and 4 bases, there was a span of 12 bases.

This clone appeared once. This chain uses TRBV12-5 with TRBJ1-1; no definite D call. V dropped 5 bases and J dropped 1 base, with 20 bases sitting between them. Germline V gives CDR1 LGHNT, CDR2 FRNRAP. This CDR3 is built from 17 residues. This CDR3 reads CASGLPRGILTNTEAFF. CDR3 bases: TGTGCTAGTGGTCTCCCCCGCGGTATCCTAACGAACACTGAAGCTTTCTTT. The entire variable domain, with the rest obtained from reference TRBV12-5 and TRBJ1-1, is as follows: DARVTQTPRHKVTEMGQEVTMRCQPILGHNTVFWYRQTMMQGLELLAYFRNRAPLDDSGMPKDRFSAEMPDATLATLKIQPSEPRDSAVYFCASGLPRGILTNTEAFFGQGTRLTVV.

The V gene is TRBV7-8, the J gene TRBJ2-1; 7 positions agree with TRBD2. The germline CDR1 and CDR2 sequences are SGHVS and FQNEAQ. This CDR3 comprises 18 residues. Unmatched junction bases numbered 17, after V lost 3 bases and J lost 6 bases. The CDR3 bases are TGTGCCAGCAGCTTGAGAGGCGGGAGAGTTTTGGTTACCAATGAGCAGTTCTTC. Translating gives CASSLRGGRVLVTNEQFF.

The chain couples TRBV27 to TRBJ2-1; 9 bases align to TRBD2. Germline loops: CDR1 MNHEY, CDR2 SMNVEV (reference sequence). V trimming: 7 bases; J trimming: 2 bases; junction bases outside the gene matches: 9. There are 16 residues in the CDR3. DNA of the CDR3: TGTGCCAGCACCCCCTTAGCGGGAGCGACCTACAATGAGCAGTTCTTC. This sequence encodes CASTPLAGATYNEQFF.

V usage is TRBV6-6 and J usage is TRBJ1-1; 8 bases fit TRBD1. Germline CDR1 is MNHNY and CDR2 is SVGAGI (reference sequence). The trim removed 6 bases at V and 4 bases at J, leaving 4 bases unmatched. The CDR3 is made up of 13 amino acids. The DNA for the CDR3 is TGTGCCAGCAGAATCACAGGGGGCACTGAAGCTTTCTTT. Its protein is CASRITGGTEAFF.

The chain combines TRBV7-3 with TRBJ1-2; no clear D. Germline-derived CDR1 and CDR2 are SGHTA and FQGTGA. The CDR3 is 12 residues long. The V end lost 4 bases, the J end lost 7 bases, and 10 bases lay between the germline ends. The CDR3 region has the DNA TGTGCCAGCAGCTCGACCCGGGGTGGCTACACCTTC. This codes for CASSSTRGGYTF. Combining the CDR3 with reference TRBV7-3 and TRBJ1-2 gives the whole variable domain GAGVSQTPSNKVTEKGKYVELRCDPISGHTALYWYRQSLGQGPEFLIYFQGTGAADDSGLPNDRFFAVRPEGSVSTLKIQRTERGDSAVYLCASSSTRGGYTFGSGTRLTVV.

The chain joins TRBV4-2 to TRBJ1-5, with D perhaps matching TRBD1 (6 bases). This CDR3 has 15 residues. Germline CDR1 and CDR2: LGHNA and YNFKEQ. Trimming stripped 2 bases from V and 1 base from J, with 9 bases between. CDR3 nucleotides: TGTGCCAGCAGCCAACACGACAGGAGCAATCAGCCCCAGCATTTT. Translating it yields CASSQHDRSNQPQHF.

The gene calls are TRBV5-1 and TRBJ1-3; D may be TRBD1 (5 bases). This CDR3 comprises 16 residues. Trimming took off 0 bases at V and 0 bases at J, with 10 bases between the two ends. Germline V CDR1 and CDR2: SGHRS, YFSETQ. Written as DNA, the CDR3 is TGCGCCAGCAGCTTGGCCGGCAGGGCCTCTGGAAACACCATATATTTT. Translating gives CASSLAGRASGNTIYF.

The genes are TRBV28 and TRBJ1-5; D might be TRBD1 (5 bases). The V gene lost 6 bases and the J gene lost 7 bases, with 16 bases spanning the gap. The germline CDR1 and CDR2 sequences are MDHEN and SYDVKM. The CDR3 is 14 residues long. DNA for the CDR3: TGTGCCAGCAGGAAAGGGGATCCTCTCCAGCCCCAGCATTTT. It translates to CASRKGDPLQPQHF.